This T cell receptor beta chain was identified in a study of shared clonotypes between healthy human individuals. Study-wide results and caveats: Non-shared clonotypes displayed generation probabilities falling below those of clonotypes present in all four donors.

The data were produced by immunoSEQ multiplex PCR, yet TCRdb's version contains in-frame clones alone and is incomplete. The table lists roughly 2.1 million clones, about 92% of them singletons. Trimming cost V 6 bases and J 14 bases, with 27 bases left between them. This CDR3 spans 14 amino acids. Germline CDR1 and CDR2: GTSNPN and SVGIG (reference sequence). The naive CD8 population came from CD45RO-negative cells selected for CCR7, without terminally differentiated effector memory CD45RA+ cells. As to this clone: Its specificity is unknown.

The sequenced sample was naive CD8+ T cells from PBMCs. This chain joins TRBV30 and TRBJ2-3, with unresolved D. This sequence originates from a man between 18 and 35 years old in good health. Some clones in this sample may be carry-over from other donors' samples. CDR3 loop: CACPMGWAAPTWYF. The CDR3, as DNA: TGTGCCTGCCCCATGGGGTGGGCGGCCCCGACGTGGTATTTT.